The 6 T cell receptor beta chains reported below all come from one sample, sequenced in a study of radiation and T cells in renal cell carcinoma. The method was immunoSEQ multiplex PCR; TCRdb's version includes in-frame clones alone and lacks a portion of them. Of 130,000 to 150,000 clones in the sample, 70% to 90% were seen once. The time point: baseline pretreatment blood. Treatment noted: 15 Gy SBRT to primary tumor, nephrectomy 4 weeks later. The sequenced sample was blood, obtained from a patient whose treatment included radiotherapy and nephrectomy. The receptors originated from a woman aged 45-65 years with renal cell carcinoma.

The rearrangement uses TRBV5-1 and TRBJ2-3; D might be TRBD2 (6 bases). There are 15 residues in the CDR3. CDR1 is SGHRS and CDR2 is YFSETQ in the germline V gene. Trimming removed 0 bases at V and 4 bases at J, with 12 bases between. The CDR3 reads CASSLVRGRADTQYF. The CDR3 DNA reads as TGCGCCAGCAGCTTGGTGCGGGGTAGGGCAGATACGCAGTATTTT.

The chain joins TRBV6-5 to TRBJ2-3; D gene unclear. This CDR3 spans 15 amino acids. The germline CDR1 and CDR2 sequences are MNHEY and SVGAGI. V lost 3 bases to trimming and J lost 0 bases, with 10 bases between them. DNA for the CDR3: TGTGCCAGCAGTTATGTGGACGGTAGCACAGATACGCAGTATTTT. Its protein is CASSYVDGSTDTQYF.

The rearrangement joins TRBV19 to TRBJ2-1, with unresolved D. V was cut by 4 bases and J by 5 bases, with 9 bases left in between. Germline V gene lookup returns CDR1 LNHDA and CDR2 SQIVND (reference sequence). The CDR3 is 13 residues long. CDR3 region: CASSTSNDNEQFF. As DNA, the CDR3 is TGTGCCAGTAGTACATCTAACGACAATGAGCAGTTCTTC.

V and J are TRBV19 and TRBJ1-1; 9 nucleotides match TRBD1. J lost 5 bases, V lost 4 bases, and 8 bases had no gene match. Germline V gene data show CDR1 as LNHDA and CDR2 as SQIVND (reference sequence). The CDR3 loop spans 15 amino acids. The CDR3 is CASSSQTGGGTEAFF. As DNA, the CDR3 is TGTGCCAGTAGTAGCCAGACAGGGGGTGGGACTGAAGCTTTCTTT.

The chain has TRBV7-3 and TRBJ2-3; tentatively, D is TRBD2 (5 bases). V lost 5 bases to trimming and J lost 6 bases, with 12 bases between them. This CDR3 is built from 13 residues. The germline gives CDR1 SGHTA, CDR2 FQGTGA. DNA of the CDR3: TGTGCCAGCAGCCCCGGGCAGCGGGATACGCAGTATTTT. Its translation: CASSPGQRDTQYF.

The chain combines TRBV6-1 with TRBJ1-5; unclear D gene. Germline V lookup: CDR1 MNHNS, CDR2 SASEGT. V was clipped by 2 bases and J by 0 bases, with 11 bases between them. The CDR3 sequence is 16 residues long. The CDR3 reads CASSELAGYSNQPQHF. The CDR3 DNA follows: TGTGCCAGCAGTGAACTGGCAGGATATAGCAATCAGCCCCAGCATTTT.